The 3 T cell receptor beta chains listed next were all sequenced from one sample in a study of blood T cell repertoires in COVID-19. Assay: immunoSEQ multiplex PCR; the TCRdb copy retains only in-frame clones and omits some. The top ten clones hold roughly 1.5% of a sample with tens of thousands of clones, about nine tenths of them seen once. The sample consisted of peripheral blood. The receptors here all came from a human donor in a cohort sampled during active COVID-19.

CDR3 sequence reads: CASSPPTGETQYF. The DNA of the CDR3 is TGTGCCAGCAGCCCTCCTACGGGGGAGACCCAGTACTTC. The rearrangement links TRBV5-6 to TRBJ2-5; a possible D gene is TRBD2 (5 bases). Trimming removed 4 bases from V and 5 bases from J, with 12 bases in between. The CDR3 covers 13 residues. The germline gives CDR1 SGHDT, CDR2 YYEEEE. The whole variable domain, filled in from reference TRBV5-6 and TRBJ2-5, reads DAGVTQSPTHLIKTRGQQVTLRCSPKSGHDTVSWYQQALGQGPQFIFQYYEEEERQRGNFPDRFSGHQFPNYSSELNVNALLLGDSALYLCASSPPTGETQYFGPGTRLLVL.

Concerning this clone: Other DNA sequences in the sample encode the same CDR3. This chain connects TRBV18 to TRBJ1-6; 8 bases are shared with TRBD1. Germline assignment: CDR1 KGHSH and CDR2 LQKENI. V dropped 3 bases and J dropped 5; count of bases not matched to a gene: 0. The CDR3 contains 14 residues. The CDR3 sequence is CASSPGQDNSPLHF. DNA of the CDR3: TGTGCCAGCTCACCGGGACAGGATAATTCACCCCTCCACTTT.

The genes are TRBV27 and TRBJ2-3; D remains unclear. CDR1 and CDR2 from the germline V gene are MNHEY and SMNVEV (reference sequence). The CDR3 consists of 15 residues. Between the trimmed V and J ends, which lost 2 bases and 2 bases, there was a span of 11 bases. The CDR3: CASSLAPVFTDTQYF. The CDR3 DNA is TGTGCCAGCAGTTTAGCCCCGGTCTTCACAGATACGCAGTATTTT.